The T cell receptor beta chain described here comes from a study of blood T cell repertoires in COVID-19. Overall study: COVID-19 samples, acute and convalescent, were from the United States, Italy and Spain. PBMCs, B-cell-depleted T cells, or T cells provided the cDNA or gDNA that made up the material.

The CDR3 runs 16 residues. CDR1 is MGHRA and CDR2 is YSYEKL in the germline V gene. The V gene lost 6 bases and the J gene lost 2 bases, with 20 bases spanning the gap. Per the study methods: Using reference gene primer amplification, nucleated cell counts were estimated. TCRdb's copy holds only in-frame clones and misses some; the assay was immunoSEQ multiplex PCR. V, J and clone size are those of that table, while D and trimming were read from the DNA. The sample has roughly 14,000 clones; around 67% are singletons. The TCR comes from a boy under 10 years old with active or convalescent COVID-19. This chain connects TRBV4-1 to TRBJ2-7; no reliable D call. The material sequenced was peripheral blood. The CDR3 is CASRLNSLTEPYEQYF. In DNA, the CDR3 is TGCGCCAGCAGACTCAACTCCTTGACTGAGCCCTACGAGCAGTACTTC.